These 9 T cell receptor beta chains originate from one sample sequenced in a study of T cells in localized non-small cell lung cancer. Produced via immunoSEQ multiplex PCR; TCRdb's table is partial and in-frame only. The sample consists of about 52,000 clones, around 86% of them appearing once. The sequencing here drew on PBMCs, taken before any cancer treatment. The receptors stem from a female donor with stage II lung adenocarcinoma.

This clone was seen only once. The V and J genes are TRBV19 and TRBJ2-5, with D possibly being TRBD1 (5 bases). V gave up 10 bases and J gave up 0 bases, with 15 bases separating them. The length of the CDR3 is 14 residues. Germline CDR1 and CDR2: LNHDA and SQIVND (reference sequence). The CDR3 is CATKRGRDQETQYF. Written as DNA, the CDR3 is TGTGCCACCAAGAGAGGCAGGGACCAAGAGACCCAGTACTTC.

The chain links TRBV4-1 to TRBJ1-2; D remains ambiguous. The CDR3 runs 15 residues. From germline, CDR1 is MGHRA and CDR2 YSYEKL. V lost 7 bases to trimming and J lost 1 base, with 16 bases between them. The CDR3 region is CASTPRREINYGYTF. As DNA, the CDR3 is TGCGCCAGCACACCTAGGCGGGAAATTAACTATGGCTACACCTTC.

This clone is a singleton in its sample. The genes are TRBV7-9 and TRBJ2-2, with a possible D match to TRBD1 (5 bases). Trimming left V 5 bases short and J 0 bases short, with 7 bases between. The CDR3 has 14 residues. Germline assignment: CDR1 SEHNR and CDR2 FQNEAQ (reference sequence). The CDR3: CASSRQSNTGELFF. In DNA form, the CDR3 reads TGTGCCAGCAGCAGACAGTCGAACACCGGGGAGCTGTTTTTT.

The V gene is TRBV5-1, the J gene TRBJ1-1; D might be TRBD1 (6 bases). Germline CDR1 is SGHRS and CDR2 is YFSETQ. The V end lost 4 bases, the J end lost 5 bases, and 21 bases lay between the germline ends. CDR3 size: 16 residues. DNA for the CDR3: TGCGCCAGCAGCGCGGGACAACGAACGAGTAGTACTGAAGCTTTCTTT. Translation gives CASSAGQRTSSTEAFF.

This clone was seen only a few times. The rearrangement links TRBV5-4 to TRBJ2-3; D is possibly TRBD2 (5 bases). Trimming took 0 bases from V and 0 from J, leaving 5 bases between them. The CDR3 extends over 14 amino acids. In germline, CDR1 is SGHNT, CDR2 YYREEE (reference sequence). CDR3 DNA: TGTGCCAGCAGCTTGGGGAGGAGCACAGATACGCAGTATTTT. Protein product: CASSLGRSTDTQYF.

This chain joins TRBV7-6 and TRBJ2-5; D not resolved. CDR1 and CDR2 from the germline V gene are SGHVS and FNYEAQ. The CDR3 extends over 14 amino acids. The V and J ends lost 5 bases and 3 bases respectively, with 13 bases between them. CDR3 bases: TGTGCCAGCAGCAAAGGGTGGGAAGAAGAGACCCAGTACTTC. Translation gives CASSKGWEEETQYF.

The chain joins TRBV29-1 to TRBJ2-1; maybe TRBD1 (5 bases). The germline V gene has CDR1 SQVTM and CDR2 ANQGSEA. The CDR3 is 12 residues long. V lost 7 bases to trimming and J lost 7 bases, with 14 bases between them. The CDR3: CSGHYRGNEQFF. Here the CDR3 DNA reads TGCAGCGGACATTATAGGGGTAATGAGCAGTTCTTC.

With regard to this clone: A read error may account for a junction end that differs from germline. The chain joins TRBV7-3 to TRBJ2-7; a possible D gene is TRBD2 (5 bases). Germline V CDR1 and CDR2: SGHTA, FQGTGA. The CDR3 loop spans 13 amino acids. CDR3 sequence reads: CASSLDGNNERYF. CDR3 bases: TGTGCCAGCAGCTTAGACGGGAACAACGAGCGGTACTTC.

The gene calls are TRBV5-4 and TRBJ2-1, with TRBD2 matching 11 bases. This CDR3 is 15 amino acids long. In germline, CDR1 is SGHNT, CDR2 YYREEE (reference sequence). J lost 6 bases, V lost 4 bases, and 6 bases had no gene match. The CDR3 here is CASSKGLAATNEQFF. CDR3 nucleotide sequence: TGTGCCAGCAGCAAGGGACTAGCGGCGACCAATGAGCAGTTCTTC.